This T cell receptor beta chain derives from a study of shared clonotypes between healthy human individuals. Study information: CD8 memory received one plate per donor, CD8 naive two, CD4 memory three and CD4 naive three.

The germline V gene has CDR1 SQVTM and CDR2 ANQGSEA. CDR3 size: 14 residues. V lost 4 bases, J lost 2 bases, and 15 bases lay in between. CD8 cells regarded as naive lacked CD45RO, were positively chosen for CCR7, and omitted terminally differentiated effector memory CD45RA+ cells. Each subset's genomic DNA was shared equally among a number of immunoSEQ plates. Data came from immunoSEQ multiplex PCR; TCRdb stores just in-frame clones and leaves some out. The sample shows 550,000 to 600,000 clones, roughly 98% of them seen only once. The clonotype comes from a man aged 25 to 40 in good health. This chain links TRBV29-1 with TRBJ2-7, with D perhaps matching TRBD1 (5 bases). The sequencing sample was made of naive CD8+ T cells sorted from blood. The CDR3, as DNA: TGCAGCGTTGCCCCACGGGCAGGGACCTACGAGCAGTACTTC. Its protein product is CSVAPRAGTYEQYF.